A selection of T cell receptor beta chains follows, all from one sample in a study of T-cell memory formation after mild COVID-19. TCRdb analysed the 5' RACE reads with MiXCR anew, one entry per CDR3 protein. The sample lists 34,000 or so distinct CDR3 sequences; 7% to 9.5% were seen once. The specimen sequenced was PBMCs or a T cell subset sorted from them (not recorded which). Receptors originate from a man aged 18-30 years who had mild COVID-19 (a few samples of this study predate the infection). Cell type and time point are not known. The CDR3 runs from the conserved cysteine through the conserved F or W. D genes are given only for firm matches. Size is stated for part of the rows, as once, few or many counts, or as a class when the clone is expanded.

clone size	D gene	V gene	J gene	CDR3 DNA	CDR3 protein
many	NA	TRBV5-6	TRBJ1-3	TGTGCCAGCAGCTTGTTCGGCCTCACAGGAAACACCATATATTTT	CASSLFGLTGNTIYF
few	NA	TRBV12-3/TRBV12-4	TRBJ2-2	TGTGCCAGCAGTCGAACGGAAGGGGCCGGGGAGCTGTTTTTT	CASSRTEGAGELFF
many	NA	TRBV7-8	TRBJ1-1	TGTGCCAGCAGTCAATACAGGGTTGGGAACACTGAAGCTTTCTTT	CASSQYRVGNTEAFF
few	NA	TRBV7-2	TRBJ1-1	TGTGCCAGCAGCGCCGGAGGGGGGCACACTGAAGCTTTCTTT	CASSAGGGHTEAFF
many	TRBD2	TRBV6-4	TRBJ2-1	TGTGCCAGCAGTCCCTTCGGGGGGGCTAACAATGAGCAGTTCTTC	CASSPFGGANNEQFF
NA	NA	TRBV24-1	TRBJ1-2	TGTGCCACCAGTCGTTGGCGGTGTAACTATGGCTACACCTTC	CATSRWRCNYGYTF
many	NA	TRBV6-6	TRBJ1-1	TGTGCCAGCAGTTACTCGGGGGGGGCTTGGGCTGAAGCTTTCTTT	CASSYSGGAWAEAFF
few	TRBD2	TRBV7-2	TRBJ2-3	TGTGCCAGCAGCCCAACCGGCGGGGGGGCCGTTGGTACGCAGTATTTT	CASSPTGGGAVGTQYF
many	NA	TRBV20-1	TRBJ1-2	TGCAGTGCTAGTCTGGGGGTAACTAACTATGGCTACACCTTC	CSASLGVTNYGYTF
many	NA	TRBV18	TRBJ1-1	TGTGCCAGCTCACCCAGGGAGACAGGAACCTCTGAAGCTTTCTTT	CASSPRETGTSEAFF
NA	NA	TRBV11-2	TRBJ2-3	TGTGCCAGCAGCTTAGATTATGCAGGCGGCAACACAGATACGCAGTATTTT	CASSLDYAGGNTDTQYF
few	NA	TRBV12-5	TRBJ2-5	TGTGCTAGTGGTTTGACTAGGGCCCCGGTATTCGAGACCCAGTACTTC	CASGLTRAPVFETQYF
many	NA	TRBV6-2/TRBV6-3	TRBJ1-5	TGTGCCAGCAGCCAGGATGGCAATCAGCCCCAGCATTTT	CASSQDGNQPQHF
NA	NA	TRBV7-6	TRBJ2-5	TGTGCCAGCAGCTTAGCTAGCCGGGGCCAAGAGACCCAGTACTTC	CASSLASRGQETQYF
NA	NA	TRBV7-3	TRBJ2-6	TGTGCCAGCACCCGGGAATCTGGGGCCAACGTCCTGACTTTC	CASTRESGANVLTF
many	NA	TRBV5-1	TRBJ2-5	TGCGCCAGCAGCTTGGAGGGCAGCGAGACCCAGTACTTC	CASSLEGSETQYF
many	TRBD1	TRBV5-1	TRBJ2-3	TGCGCCAGCAAGGCTTGGACAGGACCTAGCACAGATACGCAGTATTTT	CASKAWTGPSTDTQYF
many	NA	TRBV5-1	TRBJ2-6	TGCGCCAGCAGCGATCCTGGGGCCAACGTCCTGACTTTC	CASSDPGANVLTF
medium-sized	NA	TRBV6-4	TRBJ2-2	TGTGCCAGCAGTGACAGGGGCACCGGGGAGCTGTTTTTT	CASSDRGTGELFF
many	TRBD1	TRBV3-1	TRBJ1-6	TGTGCCAGCAGTCGGACAGGGGGGAATTCACCCCTCCACTTT	CASSRTGGNSPLHF
many	TRBD2	TRBV5-6	TRBJ2-6	TGTGCCAGCAGCCCACTAGCGGGGGCGCTCTCTGGGGCCAACGTCCTGACTTTC	CASSPLAGALSGANVLTF
many	NA	TRBV29-1	TRBJ1-1	TGCAGCGTTGCCAGGATGAACACTGAAGCTTTCTTT	CSVARMNTEAFF
NA	NA	TRBV7-9	TRBJ1-4	TGTGCCAGCACCGCTCCGAGTTTCGGTGAAAAACTGTTTTTT	CASTAPSFGEKLFF
many	NA	TRBV9	TRBJ2-7	TGTGCCAGCAGCGTAGAAGGCTACGAGCAGTACTTC	CASSVEGYEQYF